This T cell receptor (beta chain) was identified in a study of T cell responses to AZD1222 COVID-19 vaccine. General study findings and limits: Mostly white British, mostly female donors; authors suggested clonal diversity may be underestimated. At baseline, just a handful of AZD1222 recipients tested seropositive.

Remarks on this clone: Antigen: not known.

The germline gives CDR1 SQVTM, CDR2 ANQGSEA. The CDR3 consists of 12 residues. Here immunoSEQ multiplex PCR was the method, and the copy in TCRdb shows in-frame clones only, minus some. Found here are under 200,000 clones, almost 95% of them singletons; the top ten hold 1% to 1.5%. The chain couples TRBV29-1 to TRBJ1-3, with 8 bases lining up with TRBD1. The sample here was peripheral blood, taken on day 0 of AZD1222 vaccination. The sequence came from an adult in good health. CDR3 protein: CSGQGRGNTIYF. The CDR3 region has the DNA TGCAGTGGACAGGGCCGTGGAAACACCATATATTTT.